These 14 T cell receptor beta chains came from one sample sequenced in a study of T cells after yellow fever vaccination. A single record per CDR3 protein comes from TCRdb applying MiXCR to the 5' RACE reads. The sample consists of hundreds of thousands of distinct CDR3 sequences, roughly 3.9% of them appearing once. Sequenced here: PBMCs, sampled 5 days after the yellow fever booster vaccination. All receptors come from a man between 18 and 29 years old who received the YFV17D yellow fever vaccine.

This clonotype was found a few times. This sequence joins TRBV15 and TRBJ1-1; TRBD1 is a possible D gene (6 bases). The CDR3 extends over 14 amino acids. Germline values: CDR1 LNHNV, CDR2 YYDKDF (reference sequence). The V end lost 7 bases, the J end lost 3 bases, and 15 bases lay between the germline ends. CDR3 sequence reads: CATTRRQVDTEAFF. Here the CDR3 DNA reads TGTGCCACCACCCGCAGACAGGTAGACACTGAAGCTTTCTTT.

There are many counts of this clonotype. The chain has TRBV9 and TRBJ1-1; D gene unclear. V was trimmed by 0 bases and J by 1 base, leaving 10 bases between them. The CDR3 extends over 15 amino acids. Germline CDR1 is SGDLS and CDR2 is YYNGEE. In DNA, the CDR3 is TGTGCCAGCAGCGTAGTCGGTTCGAGGAACACTGAAGCTTTCTTT. As protein: CASSVVGSRNTEAFF.

This clonotype was picked up many times. The gene calls are TRBV4-1 and TRBJ2-7; no definite D call. The length of the CDR3 is 12 residues. The germline V and J ends were trimmed by 4 bases and 3 bases, with 7 bases remaining between them. The germline V gene encodes CDR1 MGHRA and CDR2 YSYEKL. The CDR3 DNA sequence: TGCGCCAGCAGCCGAGACGGCTACGAGCAGTACTTC. As protein: CASSRDGYEQYF.

The sample holds a few counts of this clonotype. The CDR3 sequence: CASSSGQGEYGYTF. The CDR3 bases are TGTGCCAGCAGCTCGGGACAGGGAGAGTATGGCTACACCTTC. The chain has TRBV7-6 and TRBJ1-2, with 9 positions matching TRBD1. The trim removed 4 bases at V and 5 bases at J, leaving 5 bases unmatched. Germline V CDR1 and CDR2: SGHVS, FNYEAQ. The length of the CDR3 is 14 residues.

This clonotype has just a few counts. The chain joins TRBV15 to TRBJ1-4; 7 positions match TRBD1. Germline assignment: CDR1 LNHNV and CDR2 YYDKDF (reference sequence). V lost 5 bases, J lost 1 base, and 13 bases stayed unmatched. The CDR3 is 18 amino acids. CDR3 residues: CATSASRGIVKTNEKLFF. Written as DNA, the CDR3 is TGTGCCACCAGCGCAAGCAGGGGGATCGTGAAAACTAATGAAAAACTGTTTTTT.

This clonotype was picked up a small number of times. V and J are TRBV4-2 and TRBJ1-4; no firm D call. The CDR3 is 14 amino acids. The germline V and J ends were trimmed by 2 bases and 4 bases, with 8 bases remaining between them. Germline values: CDR1 LGHNA, CDR2 YNFKEQ. This CDR3 reads CASSQSSGNEKLFF. DNA for the CDR3: TGTGCCAGCAGCCAATCGTCGGGTAATGAAAAACTGTTTTTT.

This clonotype was counted at least ten times. The V call is TRBV6-2 or TRBV6-3, the J call TRBJ2-2; 14 bases fit TRBD2. The CDR3 covers 19 residues. Germline loops: CDR1 MNHEY, CDR2 SVGEGT. V shed 0 bases, J shed 1 base, and the junction held 4 bases outside the gene matches. Here the CDR3 reads CASSYSGTSGGWNTGELFF. In DNA form, the CDR3 reads TGTGCCAGCAGTTACTCCGGGACTAGCGGGGGATGGAACACCGGGGAGCTGTTTTTT.

The V call is TRBV20-1, the J call TRBJ2-5; D ambiguous. The CDR3 totals 11 residues. V lost 3 bases to trimming and J lost 3 bases, with 5 bases between them. CDR1 and CDR2 (germline): DFQATT, SNEGSKA (reference sequence). The chain's CDR3 is CSASPEETQYF. CDR3 nucleotide sequence: TGCAGTGCTAGCCCGGAAGAGACCCAGTACTTC.

This clonotype appeared many times. V usage is TRBV7-6 and J usage is TRBJ2-3; 12 bases map to TRBD2. The CDR3 is 16 residues long. The ends lost 7 bases at V and 0 bases at J; junction bases unmatched: 5. Germline V gene data show CDR1 as SGHVS and CDR2 as FNYEAQ. CDR3 bases: TGTGCCAGCACCCTAGCGGGGGGGACTAGCACAGATACGCAGTATTTT. Translating gives CASTLAGGTSTDTQYF. Looking up the rest from reference TRBV7-6 and TRBJ2-3 gives the full variable domain: GAGVSQSPRYKVTKRGQDVALRCDPISGHVSLYWYRQALGQGPEFLTYFNYEAQQDKSGLPNDRFSAERPEGSISTLTIQRTEQRDSAMYRCASTLAGGTSTDTQYFGPGTRLTVL.

This clonotype was counted at least ten times. The gene calls are TRBV4-2 and TRBJ1-1; TRBD1 aligns across 8 bases. V lost 4 bases, J lost 6 bases, and 7 bases stayed unmatched. CDR1 LGHNA and CDR2 YNFKEQ come from the germline V gene. The CDR3 is made up of 14 amino acids. CDR3 bases: TGTGCCAGCAGCCCCAACGACAGGGGATCTGAAGCTTTCTTT. It encodes CASSPNDRGSEAFF.

This clonotype was seen only a few times. The chain is built from TRBV6-2 or TRBV6-3 and TRBJ1-5, with D unresolved. The length of the CDR3 is 15 residues. Trimming removed 5 bases from V and 2 bases from J, with 13 bases in between. From germline, CDR1 is MNHEY and CDR2 SVGEGT. CDR3 sequence (DNA): TGTGCCAGCAGTACGGTTAATCGAGGCAATCAGCCCCAGCATTTT. Translation: CASSTVNRGNQPQHF.

J is TRBJ1-2 and V is TRBV7-9; possibly TRBD1 for D (6 bases). With 0 bases removed from V and 7 bases from J, the gap between germline ends came to 21 bases. The germline CDR1 and CDR2 sequences are SEHNR and FQNEAQ (reference sequence). The CDR3 consists of 17 residues. As DNA, the CDR3 is TGTGCCAGCAGCTTAGCGGGACACCTCTCGGGCCGCGGTGGCTACACCTTC. Amino acids: CASSLAGHLSGRGGYTF.

This clonotype was detected ten times or more. The chain is built from TRBV29-1 and TRBJ1-1; D is unresolved. With 7 bases removed from V and 4 bases from J, the gap between germline ends came to 19 bases. The germline V gene has CDR1 SQVTM and CDR2 ANQGSEA. The length of the CDR3 is 14 residues. This CDR3 is CSAELDGVGTEAFF. Written as DNA, the CDR3 is TGCAGCGCCGAACTGGACGGAGTCGGCACTGAAGCTTTCTTT.

The chain links TRBV7-8 to TRBJ1-4, with unresolved D. This CDR3 comprises 16 residues. CDR1 is SGHVS, CDR2 FQNEAQ, per germline. V shed 1 base and J shed 0 bases, with 9 bases lying between them. The CDR3 spells CASSLVGTATNEKLFF. The CDR3 bases are TGTGCCAGCAGCTTAGTCGGTACAGCAACTAATGAAAAACTGTTTTTT.